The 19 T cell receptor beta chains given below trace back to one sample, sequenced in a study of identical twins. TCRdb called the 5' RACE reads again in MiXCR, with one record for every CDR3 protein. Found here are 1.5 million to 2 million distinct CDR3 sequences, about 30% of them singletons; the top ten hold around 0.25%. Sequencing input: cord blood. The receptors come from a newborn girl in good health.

CDR3 amino acids: CASSVGVRISVYNEQFF. The DNA of the CDR3 is TGTGCCAGCAGCGTAGGGGTGAGGATTAGCGTCTACAATGAGCAGTTCTTC. V is TRBV9 and J is TRBJ2-1; tentative D call: TRBD2 (5 bases). CDR1 is SGDLS and CDR2 is YYNGEE in the germline V gene. V lost 0 bases and J 3 bases, leaving 16 bases between the germline ends. The CDR3 has 17 residues.

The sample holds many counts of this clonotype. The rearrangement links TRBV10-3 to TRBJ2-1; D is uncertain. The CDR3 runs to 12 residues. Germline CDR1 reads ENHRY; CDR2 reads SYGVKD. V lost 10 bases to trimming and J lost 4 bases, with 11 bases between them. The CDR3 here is CATGGGYNEQFF. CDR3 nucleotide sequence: TGTGCCACGGGCGGTGGATACAATGAGCAGTTCTTC.

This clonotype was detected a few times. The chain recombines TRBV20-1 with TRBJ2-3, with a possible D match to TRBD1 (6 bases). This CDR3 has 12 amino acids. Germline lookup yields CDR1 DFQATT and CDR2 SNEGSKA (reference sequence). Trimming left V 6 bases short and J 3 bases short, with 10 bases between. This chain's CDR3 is CSAHQGTDTQYF. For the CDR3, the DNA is TGCAGTGCGCACCAGGGGACAGATACGCAGTATTTT.

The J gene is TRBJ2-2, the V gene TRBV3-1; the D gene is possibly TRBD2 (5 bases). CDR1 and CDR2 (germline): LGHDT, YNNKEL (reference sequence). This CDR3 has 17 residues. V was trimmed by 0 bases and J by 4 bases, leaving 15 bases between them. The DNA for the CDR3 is TGTGCCAGCAGCCAAGAGGGGAGAAGCGCCGCCACCGGGGAGCTGTTTTTT. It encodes CASSQEGRSAATGELFF.

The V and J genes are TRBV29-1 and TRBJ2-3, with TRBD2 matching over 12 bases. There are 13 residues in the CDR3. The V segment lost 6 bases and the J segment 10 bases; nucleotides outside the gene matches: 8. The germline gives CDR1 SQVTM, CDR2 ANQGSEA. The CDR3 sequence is CSVELAGGLSQYF. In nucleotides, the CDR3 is TGCAGCGTGGAGCTAGCGGGAGGGCTCTCGCAGTATTTT.

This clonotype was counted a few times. Written as DNA, the CDR3 is TGCAGCGTCCGGGGGACAGGGGGCTCCTACGAGCAGTACTTC. Translation gives CSVRGTGGSYEQYF. The rearrangement uses TRBV29-1 and TRBJ2-7, with 11 bases fitting TRBD1. The CDR3 consists of 14 residues. Trimming took 6 bases from V and 0 from J; bases not matched to a gene: 4. From germline, CDR1 is SQVTM and CDR2 ANQGSEA.

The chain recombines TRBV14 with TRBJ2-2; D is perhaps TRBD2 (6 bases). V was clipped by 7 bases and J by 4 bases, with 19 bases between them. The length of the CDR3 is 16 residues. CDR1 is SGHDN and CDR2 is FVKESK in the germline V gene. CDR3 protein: CASNRGTFTRTGELFF. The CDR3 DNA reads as TGTGCCAGCAACCGGGGGACTTTCACTCGCACCGGGGAGCTGTTTTTT. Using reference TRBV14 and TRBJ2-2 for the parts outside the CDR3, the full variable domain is EAGVTQFPSHSVIEKGQTVTLRCDPISGHDNLYWYRRVMGKEIKFLLHFVKESKQDESGMPNNRFLAERTGGTYSTLKVQPAELEDSGVYFCASNRGTFTRTGELFFGEGSRLTVL.

CDR3 in DNA: TGTGCCAGCAGTTCGTCGGGACAGGGGTTCTCCTACGAGCAGTACTTC. Amino acids: CASSSSGQGFSYEQYF. The chain links TRBV28 to TRBJ2-7; 10 bases are shared with TRBD1. The ends lost 4 bases at V and 0 bases at J; junction bases unmatched: 6. Germline V CDR1 and CDR2: MDHEN, SYDVKM. The CDR3 length is 16 residues. The entire variable domain, with the rest obtained from reference TRBV28 and TRBJ2-7, is as follows: DVKVTQSSRYLVKRTGEKVFLECVQDMDHENMFWYRQDPGLGLRLIYFSYDVKMKEKGDIPEGYSVSREKKERFSLILESASTNQTSMYLCASSSSGQGFSYEQYFGPGTRLTVT.

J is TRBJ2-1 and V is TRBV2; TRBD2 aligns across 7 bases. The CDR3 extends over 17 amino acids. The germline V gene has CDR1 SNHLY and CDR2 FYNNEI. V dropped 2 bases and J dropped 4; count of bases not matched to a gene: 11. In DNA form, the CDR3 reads TGTGCCAGCAGTGAACTATCCGTCAGCGGGGCTTACAATGAGCAGTTCTTC. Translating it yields CASSELSVSGAYNEQFF. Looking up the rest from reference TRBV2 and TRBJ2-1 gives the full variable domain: EPEVTQTPSHQVTQMGQEVILRCVPISNHLYFYWYRQILGQKVEFLVSFYNNEISEKSEIFDDQFSVERPDGSNFTLKIRSTKLEDSAMYFCASSELSVSGAYNEQFFGPGTRLTVL.

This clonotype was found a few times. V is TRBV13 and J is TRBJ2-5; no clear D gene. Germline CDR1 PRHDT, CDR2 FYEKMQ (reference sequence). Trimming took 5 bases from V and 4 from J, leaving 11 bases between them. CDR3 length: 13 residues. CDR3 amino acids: CASSPPSGETQYF. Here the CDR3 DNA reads TGTGCCAGCAGCCCCCCTTCAGGAGAGACCCAGTACTTC.

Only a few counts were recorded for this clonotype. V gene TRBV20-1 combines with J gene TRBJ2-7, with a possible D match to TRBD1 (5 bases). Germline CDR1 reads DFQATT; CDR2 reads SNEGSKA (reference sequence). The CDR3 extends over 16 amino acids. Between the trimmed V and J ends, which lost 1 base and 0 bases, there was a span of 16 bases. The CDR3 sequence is CSARAPMTARSYEQYF. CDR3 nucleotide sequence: TGCAGTGCTAGAGCCCCAATGACAGCGCGCTCCTACGAGCAGTACTTC.

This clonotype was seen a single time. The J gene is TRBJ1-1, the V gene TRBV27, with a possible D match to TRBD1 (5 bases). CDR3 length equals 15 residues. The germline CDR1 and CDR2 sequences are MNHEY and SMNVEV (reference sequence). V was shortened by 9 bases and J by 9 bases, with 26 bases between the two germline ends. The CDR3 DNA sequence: TGTGCCAGACCACAAGGGGAGGGATTGCCCTCTAAAGCTTTCTTT. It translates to CARPQGEGLPSKAFF.

In DNA, the CDR3 is TGTGCCAGCATCGCAGGGGGCACTGAAGCTTTCTTT. It translates to CASIAGGTEAFF. This sequence joins TRBV25-1 and TRBJ1-1; 7 bases line up with TRBD1. The CDR3 is 12 residues long. The germline gives CDR1 MGHDK, CDR2 SYGVNS. The trim removed 7 bases at V and 4 bases at J, leaving 3 bases unmatched.

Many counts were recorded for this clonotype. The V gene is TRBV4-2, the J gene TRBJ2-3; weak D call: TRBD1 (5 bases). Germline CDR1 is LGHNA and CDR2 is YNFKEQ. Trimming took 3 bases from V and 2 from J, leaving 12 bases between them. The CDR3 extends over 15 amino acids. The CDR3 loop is CASSQGPIPTDTQYF. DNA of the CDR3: TGTGCCAGCAGCCAGGGGCCAATCCCCACAGATACGCAGTATTTT.

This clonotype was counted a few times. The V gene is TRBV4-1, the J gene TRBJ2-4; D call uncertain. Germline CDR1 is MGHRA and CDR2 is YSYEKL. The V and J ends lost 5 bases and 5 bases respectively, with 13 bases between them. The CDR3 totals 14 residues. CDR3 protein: CASSRTALENIQYF. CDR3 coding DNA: TGCGCCAGCAGCAGGACGGCCTTAGAAAACATTCAGTACTTC.

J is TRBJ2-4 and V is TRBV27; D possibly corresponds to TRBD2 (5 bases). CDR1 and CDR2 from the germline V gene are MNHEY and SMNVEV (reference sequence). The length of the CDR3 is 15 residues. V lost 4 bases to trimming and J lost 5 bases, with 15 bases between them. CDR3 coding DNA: TGTGCCAGCAGTTCGGACTGGGGTCCCCAAAACATTCAGTACTTC. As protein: CASSSDWGPQNIQYF.

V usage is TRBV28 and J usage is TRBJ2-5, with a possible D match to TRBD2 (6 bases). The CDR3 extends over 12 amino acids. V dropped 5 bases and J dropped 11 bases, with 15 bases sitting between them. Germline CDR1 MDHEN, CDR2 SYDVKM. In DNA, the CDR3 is TGTGCCAGCAGTGATACTAGACTAGTGCAGTACTTC. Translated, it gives CASSDTRLVQYF.

CDR3 region: CSARVQGFGNEKLFF. CDR3 sequence (DNA): TGCAGTGCTAGGGTACAGGGGTTCGGTAATGAAAAACTGTTTTTT. J is TRBJ1-4 and V is TRBV20-1; 7 bases are shared with TRBD1. J gave up 4 bases and V 3 bases, and 8 bases lay outside the gene matches. Germline assignment: CDR1 DFQATT and CDR2 SNEGSKA (reference sequence). CDR3 size: 15 residues.

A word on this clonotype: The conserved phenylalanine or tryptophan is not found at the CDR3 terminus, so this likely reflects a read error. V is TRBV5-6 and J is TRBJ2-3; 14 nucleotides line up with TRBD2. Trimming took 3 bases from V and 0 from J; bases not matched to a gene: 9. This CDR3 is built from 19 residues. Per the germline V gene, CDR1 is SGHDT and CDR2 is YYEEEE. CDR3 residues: CASSSSGLAGAYSTDTQYY. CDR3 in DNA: TGTGCCAGCAGCTCCTCGGGACTAGCGGGAGCCTATAGCACAGATACGCAGTATTAT.